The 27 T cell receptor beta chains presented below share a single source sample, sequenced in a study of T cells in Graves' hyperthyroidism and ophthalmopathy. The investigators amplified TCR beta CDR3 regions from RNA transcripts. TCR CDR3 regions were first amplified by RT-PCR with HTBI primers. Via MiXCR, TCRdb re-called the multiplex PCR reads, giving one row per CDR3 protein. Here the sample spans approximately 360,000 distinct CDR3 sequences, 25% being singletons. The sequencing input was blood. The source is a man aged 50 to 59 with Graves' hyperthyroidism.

Written as DNA, the CDR3 is TGCGCCAGCAGTGAGGCGGGGACCTTTCCCGCTTTCTTT. Protein: CASSEAGTFPAFF. V gene TRBV10-2 combines with J gene TRBJ1-1, with D perhaps TRBD1 (5 bases). Germline-derived CDR1 and CDR2 are WSHSY and SAAADI. This CDR3 comprises 13 residues. The V gene lost 2 bases and the J gene lost 11 bases, with 15 bases spanning the gap.

CDR3 sequence reads: CAWRQGLDQPQHF. CDR3 DNA sequence: TGTGCCTGGCGTCAGGGGTTAGATCAGCCCCAGCATTTT. The chain has TRBV30 and TRBJ1-5; possibly TRBD1 for D (6 bases). Trimming stripped 5 bases from V and 5 bases from J, with 13 bases between. The germline gives CDR1 GTSNPN, CDR2 SVGIG (reference sequence). There are 13 residues in the CDR3.

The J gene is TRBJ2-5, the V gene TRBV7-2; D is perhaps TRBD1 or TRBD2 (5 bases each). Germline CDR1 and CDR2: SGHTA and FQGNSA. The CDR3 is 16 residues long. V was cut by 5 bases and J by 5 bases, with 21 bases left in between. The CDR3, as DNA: TGTGCCAGCAGCCCAACCAGAACCGGGGCGCGGGAGACCCAGTACTTC. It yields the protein CASSPTRTGARETQYF.

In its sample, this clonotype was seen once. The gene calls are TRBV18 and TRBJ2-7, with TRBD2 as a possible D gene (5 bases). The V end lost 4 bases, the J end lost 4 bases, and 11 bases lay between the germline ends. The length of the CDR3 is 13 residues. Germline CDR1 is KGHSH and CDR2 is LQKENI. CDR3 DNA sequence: TGTGCCAGCTCACGCGCTGAGGGATACGAGCAGTACTTC. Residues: CASSRAEGYEQYF.

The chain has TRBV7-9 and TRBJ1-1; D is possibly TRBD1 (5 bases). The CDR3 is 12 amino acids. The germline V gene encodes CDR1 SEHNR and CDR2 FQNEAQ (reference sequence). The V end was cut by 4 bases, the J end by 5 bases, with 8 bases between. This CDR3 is CASSSGWTEAFF. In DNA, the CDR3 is TGTGCCAGCAGCTCAGGGTGGACTGAAGCTTTCTTT.

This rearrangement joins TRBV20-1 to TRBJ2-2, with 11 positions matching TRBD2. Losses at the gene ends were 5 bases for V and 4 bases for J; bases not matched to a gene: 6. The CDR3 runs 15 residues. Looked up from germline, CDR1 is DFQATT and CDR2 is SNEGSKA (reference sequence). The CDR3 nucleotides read TGCAGTGCTTATAGCGGGGGGGGTGTCACCGGGGAGCTGTTTTTT. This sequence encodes CSAYSGGGVTGELFF.

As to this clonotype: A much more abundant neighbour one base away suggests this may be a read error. The CDR3 DNA follows: TGTGCCAGCAGTGCATCCAGGGACGATGAGCAGTTCTTC. Its protein is CASSASRDDEQFF. The V gene is TRBV2, the J gene TRBJ2-1; the D gene could be TRBD1 or TRBD2 (5 bases each). The germline V gene encodes CDR1 SNHLY and CDR2 FYNNEI. The V and J ends lost 4 bases and 8 bases respectively, with 12 bases between them. The CDR3 is 13 residues long. Using reference TRBV2 and TRBJ2-1 for the parts outside the CDR3, the full variable domain is EPEVTQTPSHQVTQMGQEVILRCVPISNHLYFYWYRQILGQKVEFLVSFYNNEISEKSEIFDDQFSVERPDGSNFTLKIRSTKLEDSAMYFCASSASRDDEQFFGPGTRLTVL.

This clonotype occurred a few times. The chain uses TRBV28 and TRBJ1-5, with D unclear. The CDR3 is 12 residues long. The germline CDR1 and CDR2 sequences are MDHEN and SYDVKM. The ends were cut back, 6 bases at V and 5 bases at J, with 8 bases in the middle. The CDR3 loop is CASSPPYQPQHF. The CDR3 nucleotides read TGTGCCAGCAGCCCCCCGTATCAGCCCCAGCATTTT.

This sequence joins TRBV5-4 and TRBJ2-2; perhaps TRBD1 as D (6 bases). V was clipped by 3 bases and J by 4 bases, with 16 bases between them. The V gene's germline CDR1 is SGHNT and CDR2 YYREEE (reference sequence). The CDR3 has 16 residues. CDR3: CASSSGQSRSTGELFF. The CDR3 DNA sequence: TGTGCCAGCAGCTCAGGACAGTCCCGGAGCACCGGGGAGCTGTTTTTT. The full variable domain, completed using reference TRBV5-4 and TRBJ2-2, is ETGVTQSPTHLIKTRGQQVTLRCSSQSGHNTVSWYQQALGQGPQFIFQYYREEENGRGNFPPRFSGLQFPNYSSELNVNALELDDSALYLCASSSGQSRSTGELFFGEGSRLTVL.

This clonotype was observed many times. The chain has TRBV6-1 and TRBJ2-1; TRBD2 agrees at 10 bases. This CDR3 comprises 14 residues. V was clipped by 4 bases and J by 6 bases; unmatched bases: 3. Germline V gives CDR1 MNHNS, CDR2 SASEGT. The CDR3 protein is CASSGTSGSNEQFF. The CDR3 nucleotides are TGTGCCAGCAGTGGGACTAGCGGATCCAATGAGCAGTTCTTC.

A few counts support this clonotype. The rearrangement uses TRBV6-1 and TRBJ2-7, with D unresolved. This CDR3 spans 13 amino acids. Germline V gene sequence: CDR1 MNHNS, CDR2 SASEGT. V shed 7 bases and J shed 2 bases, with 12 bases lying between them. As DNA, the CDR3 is TGTGCCAGCAAGCCAGGAATAACCTACGAGCAGTACTTC. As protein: CASKPGITYEQYF.

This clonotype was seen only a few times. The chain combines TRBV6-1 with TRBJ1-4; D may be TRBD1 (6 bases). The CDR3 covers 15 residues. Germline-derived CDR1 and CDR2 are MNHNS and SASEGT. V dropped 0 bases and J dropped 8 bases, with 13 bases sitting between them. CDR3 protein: CASSEAGGVSEKLFF. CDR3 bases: TGTGCCAGCAGTGAAGCAGGGGGGGTTAGCGAAAAACTGTTTTTT.

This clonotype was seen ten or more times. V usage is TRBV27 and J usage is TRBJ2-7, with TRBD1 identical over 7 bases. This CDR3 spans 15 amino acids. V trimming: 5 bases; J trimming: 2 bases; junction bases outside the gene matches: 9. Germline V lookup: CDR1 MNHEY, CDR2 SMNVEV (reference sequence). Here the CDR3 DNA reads TGTGCCAGCAGTCTACACGGGACAGAAGCCTACGAGCAGTACTTC. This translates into CASSLHGTEAYEQYF.

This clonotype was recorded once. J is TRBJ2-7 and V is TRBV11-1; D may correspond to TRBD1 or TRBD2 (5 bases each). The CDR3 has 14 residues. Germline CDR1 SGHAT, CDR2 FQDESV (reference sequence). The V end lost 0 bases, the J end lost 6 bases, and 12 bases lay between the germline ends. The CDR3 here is CASSLASYGGEQYF. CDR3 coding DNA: TGTGCCAGCAGCTTAGCTTCTTATGGGGGCGAGCAGTACTTC.

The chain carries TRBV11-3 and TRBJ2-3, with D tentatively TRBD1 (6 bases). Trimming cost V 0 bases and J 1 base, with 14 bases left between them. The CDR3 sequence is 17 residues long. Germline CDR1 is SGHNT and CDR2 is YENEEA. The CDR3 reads CASSLDHVRTGTDTQYF. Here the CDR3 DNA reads TGTGCCAGCAGCTTAGATCACGTCCGGACAGGCACAGATACGCAGTATTTT.

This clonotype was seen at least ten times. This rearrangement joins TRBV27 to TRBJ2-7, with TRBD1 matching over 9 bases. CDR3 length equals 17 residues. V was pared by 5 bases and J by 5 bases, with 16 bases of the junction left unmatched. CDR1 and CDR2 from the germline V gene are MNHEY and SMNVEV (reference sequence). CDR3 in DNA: TGTGCCAGCAGTGCGAGCCCCGGGACAGGGAAGCCCCACGAGCAGTACTTC. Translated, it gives CASSASPGTGKPHEQYF.

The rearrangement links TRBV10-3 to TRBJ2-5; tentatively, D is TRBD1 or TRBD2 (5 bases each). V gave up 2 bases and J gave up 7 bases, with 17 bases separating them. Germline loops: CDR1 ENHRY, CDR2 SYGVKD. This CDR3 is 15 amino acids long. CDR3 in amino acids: CAISEAGTDSGTQYF. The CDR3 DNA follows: TGTGCCATCAGTGAGGCCGGGACCGACTCCGGGACCCAGTACTTC.

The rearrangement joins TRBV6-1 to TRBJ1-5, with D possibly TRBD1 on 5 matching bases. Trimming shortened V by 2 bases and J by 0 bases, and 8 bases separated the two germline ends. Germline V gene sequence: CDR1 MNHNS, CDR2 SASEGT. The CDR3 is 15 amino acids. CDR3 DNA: TGTGCCAGCAGTGAACAGGGTCCTAGCAATCAGCCCCAGCATTTT. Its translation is CASSEQGPSNQPQHF.

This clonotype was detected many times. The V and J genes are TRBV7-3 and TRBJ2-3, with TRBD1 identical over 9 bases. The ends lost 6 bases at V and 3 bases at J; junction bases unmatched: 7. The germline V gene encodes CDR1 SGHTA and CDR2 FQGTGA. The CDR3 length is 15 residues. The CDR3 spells CASSLSGTGTDTQYF. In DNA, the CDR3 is TGTGCCAGCAGTTTGTCCGGGACAGGGACAGATACGCAGTATTTT. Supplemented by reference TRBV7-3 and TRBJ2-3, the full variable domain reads GAGVSQTPSNKVTEKGKYVELRCDPISGHTALYWYRQSLGQGPEFLIYFQGTGAADDSGLPNDRFFAVRPEGSVSTLKIQRTERGDSAVYLCASSLSGTGTDTQYFGPGTRLTVL.

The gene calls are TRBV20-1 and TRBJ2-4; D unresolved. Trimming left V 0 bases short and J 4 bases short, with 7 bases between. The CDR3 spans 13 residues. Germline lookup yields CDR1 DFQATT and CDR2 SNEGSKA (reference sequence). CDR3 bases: TGCAGTGCTAGAGAAGACGGTAAAAACATTCAGTACTTC. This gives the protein CSAREDGKNIQYF.

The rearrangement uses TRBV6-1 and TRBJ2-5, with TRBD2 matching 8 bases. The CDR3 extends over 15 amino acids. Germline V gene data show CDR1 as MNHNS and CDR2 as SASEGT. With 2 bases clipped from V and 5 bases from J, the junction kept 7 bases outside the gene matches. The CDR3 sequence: CASSEPGGPRETQYF. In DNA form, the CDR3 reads TGTGCCAGCAGTGAACCGGGAGGGCCCCGCGAGACCCAGTACTTC.

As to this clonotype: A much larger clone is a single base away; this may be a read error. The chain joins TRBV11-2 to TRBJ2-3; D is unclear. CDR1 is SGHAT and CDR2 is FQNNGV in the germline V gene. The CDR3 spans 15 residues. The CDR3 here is CASILGAVSTDTQYF. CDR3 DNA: TGTGCCAGCATCTTAGGTGCGGTGAGCACAGATACGCAGTATTTT. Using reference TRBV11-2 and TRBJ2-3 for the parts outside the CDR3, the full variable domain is EAGVAQSPRYKIIEKRQSVAFWCNPISGHATLYWYQQILGQGPKLLIQFQNNGVVDDSQLPKDRFSAERLKGVDSTLKIQPAKLEDSAVYLCASILGAVSTDTQYFGPGTRLTVL.

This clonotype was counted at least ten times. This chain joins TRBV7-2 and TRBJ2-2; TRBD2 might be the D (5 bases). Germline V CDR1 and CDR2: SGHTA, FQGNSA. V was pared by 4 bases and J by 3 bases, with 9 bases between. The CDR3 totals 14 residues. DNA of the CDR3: TGTGCCAGCAGCTGGACTGTCGACACCGGGGAGCTGTTTTTT. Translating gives CASSWTVDTGELFF.

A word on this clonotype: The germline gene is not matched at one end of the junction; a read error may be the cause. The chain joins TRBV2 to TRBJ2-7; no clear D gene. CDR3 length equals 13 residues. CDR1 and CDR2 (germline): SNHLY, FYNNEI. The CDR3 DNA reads TGTGCCGGCAGTGAATTCCCGAAGCGAGAGCAGTACTTC. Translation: CAGSEFPKREQYF. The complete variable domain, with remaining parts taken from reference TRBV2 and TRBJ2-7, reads EPEVTQTPSHQVTQMGQEVILRCVPISNHLYFYWYRQILGQKVEFLVSFYNNEISEKSEIFDDQFSVERPDGSNFTLKIRSTKLEDSAMYFCAGSEFPKREQYFGPGTRLTVT.

For the CDR3, the DNA is TGCAGTGCTAGCCGCGACTCCGGAGAGCAGTACTTC. It encodes CSASRDSGEQYF. The V and J genes are TRBV20-1 and TRBJ2-7; D gene unclear. The CDR3 has 12 residues. Germline V gives CDR1 DFQATT, CDR2 SNEGSKA (reference sequence). V lost 3 bases, J lost 7 bases, and 13 bases lay in between.

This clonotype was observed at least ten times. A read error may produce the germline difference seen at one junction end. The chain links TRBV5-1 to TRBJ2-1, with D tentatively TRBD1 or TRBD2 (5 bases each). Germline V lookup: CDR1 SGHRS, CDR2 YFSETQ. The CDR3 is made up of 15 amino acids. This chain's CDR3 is CASRLGELSYNEQFF. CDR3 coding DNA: TGCGCCAGCAGGTTGGGGGAGTTGAGTTACAATGAGCAGTTCTTC.

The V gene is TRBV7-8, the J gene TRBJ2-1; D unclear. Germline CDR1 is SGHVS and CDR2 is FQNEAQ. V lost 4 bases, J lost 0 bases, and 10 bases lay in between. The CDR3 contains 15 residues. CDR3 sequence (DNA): TGTGCCAGCAGCTCGGCGGCCCTCTCCTACAATGAGCAGTTCTTC. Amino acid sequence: CASSSAALSYNEQFF.